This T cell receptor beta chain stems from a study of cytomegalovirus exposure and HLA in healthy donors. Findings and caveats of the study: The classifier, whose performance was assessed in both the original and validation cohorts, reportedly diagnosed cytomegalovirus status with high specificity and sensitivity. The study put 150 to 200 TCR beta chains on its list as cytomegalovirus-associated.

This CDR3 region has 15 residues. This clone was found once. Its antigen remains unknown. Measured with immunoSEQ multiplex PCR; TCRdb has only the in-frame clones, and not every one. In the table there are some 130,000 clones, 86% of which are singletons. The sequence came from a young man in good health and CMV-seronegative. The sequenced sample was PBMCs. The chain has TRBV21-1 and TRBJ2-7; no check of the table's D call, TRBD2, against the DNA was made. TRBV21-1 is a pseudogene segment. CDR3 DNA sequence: TGTGCCAGCAGCAAACGGGAGGCCGGCCCCTACGAGCAGTACTTC. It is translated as CASSKREAGPYEQYF.